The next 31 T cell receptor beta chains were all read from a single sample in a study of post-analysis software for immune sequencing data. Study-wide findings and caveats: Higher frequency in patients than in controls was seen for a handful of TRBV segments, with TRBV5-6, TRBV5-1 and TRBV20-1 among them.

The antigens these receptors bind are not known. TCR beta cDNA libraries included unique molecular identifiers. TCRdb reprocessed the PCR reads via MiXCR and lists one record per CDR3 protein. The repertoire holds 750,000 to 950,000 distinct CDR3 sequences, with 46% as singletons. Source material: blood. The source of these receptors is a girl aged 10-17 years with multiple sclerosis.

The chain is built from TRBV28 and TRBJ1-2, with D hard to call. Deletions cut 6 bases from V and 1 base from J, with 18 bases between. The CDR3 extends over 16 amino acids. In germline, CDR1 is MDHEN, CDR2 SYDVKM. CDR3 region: CASSSTSQEFNYGYTF. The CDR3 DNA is TGTGCCAGCAGCTCAACCTCGCAGGAATTTAACTATGGCTACACCTTC.

The CDR3 here is CSARGSGTSHGTQYF. The CDR3 coding sequence is TGCAGTGCTAGAGGTTCGGGGACAAGCCATGGGACCCAGTACTTC. The chain combines TRBV20-1 with TRBJ2-5; D might be TRBD1 (6 bases). V lost 1 base, J lost 7 bases, and 19 bases lay in between. CDR1 and CDR2 from the germline V gene are DFQATT and SNEGSKA (reference sequence). CDR3 length: 15 residues.

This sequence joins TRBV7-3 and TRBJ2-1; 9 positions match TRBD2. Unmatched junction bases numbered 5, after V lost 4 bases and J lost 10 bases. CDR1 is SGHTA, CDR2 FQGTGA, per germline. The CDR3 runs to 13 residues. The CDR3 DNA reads TGTGCCAGCAGCTCTGGGACTAGCCAGGAGCAGTTCTTC. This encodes CASSSGTSQEQFF.

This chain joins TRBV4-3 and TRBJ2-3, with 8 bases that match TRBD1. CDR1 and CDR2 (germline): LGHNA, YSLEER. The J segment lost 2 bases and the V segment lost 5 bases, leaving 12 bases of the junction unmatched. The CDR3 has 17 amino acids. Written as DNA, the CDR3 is TGCGCCAGCAGCTTACGCCCCGGGACAGGATACACAGATACGCAGTATTTT. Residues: CASSLRPGTGYTDTQYF.

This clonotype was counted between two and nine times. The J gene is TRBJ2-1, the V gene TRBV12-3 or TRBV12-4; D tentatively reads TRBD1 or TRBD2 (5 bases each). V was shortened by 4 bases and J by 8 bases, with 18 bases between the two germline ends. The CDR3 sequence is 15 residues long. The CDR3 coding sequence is TGTGCCAGCAGTTCCCCGGGGCGGAGTATCGATGAGCAGTTCTTC. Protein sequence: CASSSPGRSIDEQFF.

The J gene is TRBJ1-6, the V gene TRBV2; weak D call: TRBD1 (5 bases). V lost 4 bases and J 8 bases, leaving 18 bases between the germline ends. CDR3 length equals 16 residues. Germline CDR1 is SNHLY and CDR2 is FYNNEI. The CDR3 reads CASSGHERGTDSPLHF. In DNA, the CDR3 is TGTGCCAGCAGTGGGCACGAGAGAGGGACGGATTCACCCCTCCACTTT.

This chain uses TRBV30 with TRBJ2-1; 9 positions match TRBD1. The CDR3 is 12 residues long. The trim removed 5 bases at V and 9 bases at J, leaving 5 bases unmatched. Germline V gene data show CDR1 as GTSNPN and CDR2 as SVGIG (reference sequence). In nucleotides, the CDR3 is TGTGCCTGGGGGGACAGGGAGGGTGAGCAGTTCTTC. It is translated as CAWGDREGEQFF.

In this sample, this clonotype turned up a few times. This chain's CDR3 is CASSLGTGSGYTF. The CDR3 bases are TGTGCCAGCAGTTTAGGGACAGGATCTGGCTACACCTTC. The rearrangement uses TRBV12-3 or TRBV12-4 and TRBJ1-2; 7 bases fit TRBD1. The CDR3 covers 13 residues. V lost 1 base to trimming and J lost 7 bases; unmatched junction nucleotides: 3.

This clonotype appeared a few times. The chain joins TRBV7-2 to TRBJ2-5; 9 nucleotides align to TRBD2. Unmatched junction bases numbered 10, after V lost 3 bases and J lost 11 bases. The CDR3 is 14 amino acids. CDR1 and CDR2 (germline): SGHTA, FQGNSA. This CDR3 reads CASSLTSGLGEQYF. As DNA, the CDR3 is TGTGCCAGCAGCTTGACTAGCGGCCTCGGAGAGCAGTACTTC.

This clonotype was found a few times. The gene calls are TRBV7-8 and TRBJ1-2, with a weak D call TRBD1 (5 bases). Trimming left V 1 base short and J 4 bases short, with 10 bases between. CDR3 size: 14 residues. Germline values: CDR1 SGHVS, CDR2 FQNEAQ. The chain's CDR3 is CASSLGGQLYGYTF. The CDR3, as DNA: TGTGCCAGCAGCTTAGGAGGACAACTCTATGGCTACACCTTC.

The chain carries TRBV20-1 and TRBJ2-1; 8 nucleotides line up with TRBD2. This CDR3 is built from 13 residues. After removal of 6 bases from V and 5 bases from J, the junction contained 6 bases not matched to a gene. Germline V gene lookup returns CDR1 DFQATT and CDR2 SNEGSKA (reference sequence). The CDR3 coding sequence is TGCAGTGCGAGCGGGAGAATCGACAATGAGCAGTTCTTC. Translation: CSASGRIDNEQFF.

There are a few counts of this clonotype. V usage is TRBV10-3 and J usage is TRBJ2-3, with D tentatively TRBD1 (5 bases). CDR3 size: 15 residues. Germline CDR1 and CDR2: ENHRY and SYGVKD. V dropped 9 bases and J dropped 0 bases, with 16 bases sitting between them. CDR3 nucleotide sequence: TGTGCCATATCTGAAGGGGCGCTGAGCACAGATACGCAGTATTTT. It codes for CAISEGALSTDTQYF.

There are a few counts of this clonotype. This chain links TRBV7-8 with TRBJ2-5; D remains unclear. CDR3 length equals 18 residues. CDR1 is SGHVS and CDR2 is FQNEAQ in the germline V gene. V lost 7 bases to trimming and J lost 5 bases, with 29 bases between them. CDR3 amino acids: CASTSPGPVARVDETQYF. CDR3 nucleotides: TGTGCCAGCACCTCCCCCGGTCCAGTAGCTCGAGTGGACGAGACCCAGTACTTC.

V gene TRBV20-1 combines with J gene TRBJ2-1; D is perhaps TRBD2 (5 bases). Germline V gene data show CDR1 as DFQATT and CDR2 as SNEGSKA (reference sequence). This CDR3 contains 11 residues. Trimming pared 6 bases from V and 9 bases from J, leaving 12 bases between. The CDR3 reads CSAEADGEQFF. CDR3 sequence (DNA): TGCAGTGCCGAAGCGGACGGTGAGCAGTTCTTC.

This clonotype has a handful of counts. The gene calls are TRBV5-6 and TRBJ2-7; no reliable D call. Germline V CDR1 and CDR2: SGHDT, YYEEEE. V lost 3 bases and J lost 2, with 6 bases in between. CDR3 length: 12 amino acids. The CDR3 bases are TGTGCCAGCAGCTGGGCCACCTACGAGCAGTACTTC. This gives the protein CASSWATYEQYF.

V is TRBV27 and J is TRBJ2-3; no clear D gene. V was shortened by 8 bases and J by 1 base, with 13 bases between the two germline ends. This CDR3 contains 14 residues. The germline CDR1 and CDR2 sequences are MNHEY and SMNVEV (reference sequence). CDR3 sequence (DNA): TGTGCCAGCTGGTACGGGCGCGGCACAGATACGCAGTATTTT. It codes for CASWYGRGTDTQYF.

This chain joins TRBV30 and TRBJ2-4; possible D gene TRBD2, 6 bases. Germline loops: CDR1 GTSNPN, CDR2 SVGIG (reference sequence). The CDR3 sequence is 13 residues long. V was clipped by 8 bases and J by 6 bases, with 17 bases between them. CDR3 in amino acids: CAGARDSRNIQYF. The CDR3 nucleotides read TGTGCCGGAGCCCGGGACTCGAGAAACATTCAGTACTTC.

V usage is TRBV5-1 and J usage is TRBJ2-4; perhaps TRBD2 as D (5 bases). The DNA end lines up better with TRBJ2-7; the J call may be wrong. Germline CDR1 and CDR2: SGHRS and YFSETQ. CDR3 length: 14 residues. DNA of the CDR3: TGCGCCAGCGCCGCCGGACTTGGCTACGGCGAGCAGTACTTC. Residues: CASAAGLGYGEQYF.

CDR3 amino acids: CASSLPRGPTSYEQYF. DNA of the CDR3: TGTGCCAGCAGTTTGCCAAGGGGTCCAACCTCCTACGAGCAGTACTTC. The chain carries TRBV12-3 or TRBV12-4 and TRBJ2-7, with a possible D match to TRBD1 (5 bases). The CDR3 spans 16 residues. Trimming shortened V by 3 bases and J by 0 bases, and 15 bases separated the two germline ends.

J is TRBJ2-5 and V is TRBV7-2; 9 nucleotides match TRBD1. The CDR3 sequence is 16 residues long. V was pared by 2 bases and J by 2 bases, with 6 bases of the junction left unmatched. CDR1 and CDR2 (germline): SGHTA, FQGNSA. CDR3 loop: CASSLRSGQGQETQYF. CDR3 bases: TGTGCCAGCAGCTTAAGATCGGGACAGGGTCAAGAGACCCAGTACTTC.

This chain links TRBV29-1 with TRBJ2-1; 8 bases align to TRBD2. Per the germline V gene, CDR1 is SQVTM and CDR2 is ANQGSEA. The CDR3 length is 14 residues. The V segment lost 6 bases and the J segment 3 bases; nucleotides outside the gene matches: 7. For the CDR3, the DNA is TGCAGCGTCACCGGGACTAGTATCTACAATGAGCAGTTCTTC. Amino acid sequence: CSVTGTSIYNEQFF.

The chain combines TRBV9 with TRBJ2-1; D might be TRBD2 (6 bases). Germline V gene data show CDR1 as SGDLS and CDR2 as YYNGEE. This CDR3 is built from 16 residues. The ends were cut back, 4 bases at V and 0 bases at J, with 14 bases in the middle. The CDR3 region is CASSRLGGSSYNEQFF. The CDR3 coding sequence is TGTGCCAGCAGCCGGCTGGGGGGAAGCTCCTACAATGAGCAGTTCTTC.

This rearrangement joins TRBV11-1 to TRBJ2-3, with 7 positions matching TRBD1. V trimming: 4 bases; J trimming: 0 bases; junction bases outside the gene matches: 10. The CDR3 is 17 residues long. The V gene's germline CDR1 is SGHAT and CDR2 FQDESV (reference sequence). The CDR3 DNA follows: TGTGCCAGCAGCTCGCCTCCGGGACAGATTAGCACAGATACGCAGTATTTT. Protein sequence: CASSSPPGQISTDTQYF.

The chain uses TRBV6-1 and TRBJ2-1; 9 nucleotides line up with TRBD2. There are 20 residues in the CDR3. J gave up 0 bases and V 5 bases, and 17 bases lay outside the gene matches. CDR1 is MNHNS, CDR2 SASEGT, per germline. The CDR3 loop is CASSTGGGPSGIGSYNEQFF. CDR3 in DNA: TGTGCCAGCAGTACGGGGGGCGGTCCTAGCGGGATTGGCTCCTACAATGAGCAGTTCTTC.

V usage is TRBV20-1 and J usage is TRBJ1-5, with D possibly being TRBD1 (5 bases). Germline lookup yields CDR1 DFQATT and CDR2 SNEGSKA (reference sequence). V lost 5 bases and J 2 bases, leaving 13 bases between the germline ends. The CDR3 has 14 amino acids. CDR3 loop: CSAFRVGRNQPQHF. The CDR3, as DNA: TGCAGTGCTTTCAGGGTAGGACGCAATCAGCCCCAGCATTTT.

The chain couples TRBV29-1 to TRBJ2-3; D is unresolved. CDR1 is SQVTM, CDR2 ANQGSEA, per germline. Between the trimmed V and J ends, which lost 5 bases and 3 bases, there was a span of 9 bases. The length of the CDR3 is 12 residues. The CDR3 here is CSVRYSTDTQYF. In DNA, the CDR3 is TGCAGCGTTAGATATTCGACAGATACGCAGTATTTT.

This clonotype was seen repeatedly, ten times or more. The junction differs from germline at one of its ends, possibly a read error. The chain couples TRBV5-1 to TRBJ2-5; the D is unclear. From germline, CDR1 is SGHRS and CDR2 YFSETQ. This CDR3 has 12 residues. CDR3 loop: CASSLGSETQYF. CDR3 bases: TGTGCCAGCAGTTTAGGATCCGAGACCCAGTACTTC. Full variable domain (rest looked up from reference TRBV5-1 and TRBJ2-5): KAGVTQTPRYLIKTRGQQVTLSCSPISGHRSVSWYQQTPGQGLQFLFEYFSETQRNKGNFPGRFSGRQFSNSRSEMNVSTLELGDSALYLCASSLGSETQYFGPGTRLLVL.

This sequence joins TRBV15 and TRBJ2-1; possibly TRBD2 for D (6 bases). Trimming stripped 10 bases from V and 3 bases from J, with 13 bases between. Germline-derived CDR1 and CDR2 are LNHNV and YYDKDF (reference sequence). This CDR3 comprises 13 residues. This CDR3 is CASRLDDYNEQFF. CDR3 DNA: TGTGCCAGCAGACTAGACGACTACAATGAGCAGTTCTTC.

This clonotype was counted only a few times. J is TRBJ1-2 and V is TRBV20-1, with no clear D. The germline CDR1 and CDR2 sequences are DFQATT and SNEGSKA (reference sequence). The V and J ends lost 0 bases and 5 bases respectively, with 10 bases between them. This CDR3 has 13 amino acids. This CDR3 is CSARDGISYGYTF. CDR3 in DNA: TGCAGTGCTAGAGACGGAATATCTTATGGCTACACCTTC.

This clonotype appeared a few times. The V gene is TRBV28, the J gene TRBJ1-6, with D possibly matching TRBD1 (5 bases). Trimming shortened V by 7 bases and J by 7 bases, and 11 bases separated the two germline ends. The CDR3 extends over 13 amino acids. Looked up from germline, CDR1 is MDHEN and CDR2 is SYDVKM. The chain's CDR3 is CASNGAGNSPLHF. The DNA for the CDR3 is TGTGCCAGCAATGGGGCCGGGAATTCACCCCTCCACTTT.

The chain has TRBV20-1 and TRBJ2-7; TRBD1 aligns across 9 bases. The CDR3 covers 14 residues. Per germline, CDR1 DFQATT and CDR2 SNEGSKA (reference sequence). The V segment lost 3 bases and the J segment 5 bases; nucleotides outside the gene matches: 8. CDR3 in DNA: TGCAGTGCTAGCCTCTGGACAGGGGCCCACGAGCAGTACTTC. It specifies CSASLWTGAHEQYF.